This T cell receptor (beta chain) was obtained from a study of T cell repertoires in cytomegalovirus infection. This clonotype was detected a few times. This CDR3 is built from 12 residues. The germline V and J ends were trimmed by 4 bases and 5 bases, with 8 bases remaining between them. Germline CDR1 LNHDA, CDR2 SQIVND (reference sequence). TCRdb reanalysed the reads using MiXCR and keeps one entry per CDR3 protein. The table has about 300,000 distinct CDR3 sequences, around 9.1% seen once; the top ten hold more than 2.5%. The receptor was isolated from a human donor in good health (CMV status not recorded). Some clones in this sample may be carry-over from other donors' samples. V is TRBV19 and J is TRBJ1-2; D not certain. The sample comprised PBMCs. CDR3 residues: CASSKRDYGYTF. As DNA, the CDR3 is TGTGCCAGTAGTAAGAGAGATTATGGCTACACCTTC. Filled out from reference TRBV19 and TRBJ1-2, the complete variable domain reads DGGITQSPKYLFRKEGQNVTLSCEQNLNHDAMYWYRQDPGQGLRLIYYSQIVNDFQKGDIAEGYSVSREKKESFPLTVTSAQKNPTAFYLCASSKRDYGYTFGSGTRLTVV.